Listed below are T cell receptor beta chains from one sample, sequenced in a study of technical replicates of blood from a handful of donors. Assay: immunoSEQ multiplex PCR; the TCRdb copy retains only in-frame clones and omits some. The sample yields under 70,000 clones, about 91% seen once. The sequencing input was T cells isolated from PBMCs. These TCRs come from a human donor in good health. CDR3s include the opening cysteine and the closing phenylalanine or tryptophan. The D gene is left open where the match is weak.

CDR3 protein,CDR3 DNA,CDR3 length,J gene,V gene,D gene
CASSPTLQGLSGYTF,TGTGCCAGCAGCCCGACCCTTCAGGGTTTAAGTGGCTACACCTTC,15,TRBJ1-2,TRBV11-2,NA
CASSQDGPGDTEAFF,TGCGCCAGCAGCCAAGATGGCCCAGGGGACACTGAAGCTTTCTTT,15,TRBJ1-1,TRBV4-3,NA
CASSPPSGRGDTQYF,TGTGCCAGCAGCCCACCAAGCGGGAGGGGAGATACGCAGTATTTT,15,TRBJ2-3,TRBV7-3,TRBD2
CASRTRADSYNEQFF,TGCGCCAGCCGTACTCGAGCGGACTCCTACAATGAGCAGTTCTTC,15,TRBJ2-1,TRBV5-1,NA
CASSSSRDRGTDTQYF,TGTGCCAGCAGCTCCAGCCGGGACAGGGGTACAGATACGCAGTATTTT,16,TRBJ2-3,TRBV7-9,TRBD1
CASEGLADSYNEQFF,TGTGCCAGCGAGGGTTTAGCGGACTCCTACAATGAGCAGTTCTTC,15,TRBJ2-1,TRBV9,NA
CASSYLGPGGPYEQYF,TGTGCCAGCAGCTATCTCGGTCCCGGAGGGCCCTACGAGCAGTACTTC,16,TRBJ2-7,TRBV5-8,NA
CASSLGKGFIEKLFF,TGCGCCAGCAGCTTGGGCAAGGGGTTTATTGAAAAACTGTTTTTT,15,TRBJ1-4,TRBV5-1,NA
CASSQIQAIYGYTF,TGCGCCAGCAGCCAGATACAGGCCATATATGGCTACACCTTC,14,TRBJ1-2,TRBV4-1,NA
CASSSNPGDGDMGQYF,TGTGCCAGCAGCTCCAACCCCGGGGACGGGGACATGGGGCAGTACTTC,16,TRBJ2-7,TRBV11-2,NA
CASSYSLAEHQETQYF,TGTGCCAGCAGTTACTCCCTAGCGGAACATCAAGAGACCCAGTACTTC,16,TRBJ2-5,TRBV6-5,TRBD2
CASSLVQSGGDPEAFF,TGCGCCAGCAGCTTGGTTCAGTCAGGGGGCGACCCTGAAGCTTTCTTT,16,TRBJ1-1,TRBV5-1,TRBD1
CAWSGQGGTEAFF,TGTGCCTGGAGCGGGCAGGGTGGGACTGAAGCTTTCTTT,13,TRBJ1-1,TRBV30,NA
CASSLDGSSYNEQFF,TGCGCCAGCAGCTTGGACGGGAGCTCCTACAATGAGCAGTTCTTC,15,TRBJ2-1,TRBV5-1,NA
CASSLGDRERETQYF,TGCGCCAGCAGCTTGGGGGACAGGGAGAGGGAGACCCAGTACTTC,15,TRBJ2-5,TRBV5-1,TRBD1
CAIILERTGELFF,NA,13,TRBJ2-2,TRBV10-3,NA
CASSFGQMNTEAFF,TGTGCCAGCAGCTTTGGACAGATGAACACTGAAGCTTTCTTT,14,TRBJ1-1,TRBV7-9,NA
CASSPQTGEGTEAFF,TGTGCCAGCTCACCACAGACAGGGGAGGGGACTGAAGCTTTCTTT,15,TRBJ1-1,TRBV18,TRBD1
CASSQDFQGANGELFF,TGTGCCAGCAGCCAAGATTTCCAGGGGGCGAACGGGGAGCTGTTTTTT,16,TRBJ2-2,TRBV4-2,TRBD1
CASSYGQGVYEQYF,TGTGCCAGCAGTTACGGACAGGGGGTTTACGAGCAGTACTTC,14,TRBJ2-7,TRBV6-5,TRBD1
CASSQDESSGNEQFF,TGCGCCAGCAGCCAAGACGAGTCTAGCGGGAATGAGCAGTTCTTC,15,TRBJ2-1,TRBV4-1,TRBD2
CAISESGTSGYEQYF,TGTGCCATCAGTGAGTCGGGGACTAGCGGCTACGAGCAGTACTTC,15,TRBJ2-7,TRBV10-3,TRBD2
CASSTGLEGSSTDTQYF,TGCGCCAGCAGCACGGGACTAGAGGGATCTAGCACAGATACGCAGTATTTT,17,TRBJ2-3,TRBV5-1,TRBD2